A single T cell receptor (beta chain) is shown here with its context. This specimen comes from a study of blood T cell repertoires in COVID-19. CDR1 MNHEY and CDR2 SVGEGT come from the germline V gene. Trimming pared 0 bases from V and 5 bases from J, leaving 5 bases between. The CDR3 loop spans 14 amino acids. Clones were read by immunoSEQ multiplex PCR, and TCRdb kept only the in-frame ones, dropping some. The table records around 230,000 clones, 75% to 90% of them present only once. This clonotype was obtained from a woman between 70 and 85 years old with active or convalescent COVID-19. The rearrangement links TRBV6-2 or TRBV6-3 to TRBJ2-6; D is ambiguous. Sequenced material: peripheral blood. In DNA, the CDR3 is TGTGCCAGCAGTTACTCCACTTGGGCCAACGTCCTGACTTTC. This sequence encodes CASSYSTWANVLTF.